This is a list of T cell receptor beta chains from one sample in a study of immune heterogeneity within non-small cell lung tumors. Via MiXCR, TCRdb re-called the multiplex PCR reads, giving one row per CDR3 protein. The table records around 10,000 distinct CDR3 sequences, around 29% of them present only once. What was sequenced was lung tumor tissue. The receptors derive from a man aged 45-65 years with non-small cell lung cancer. Each CDR3 is given without its conserved first and last residue.

TRBV12-3/TRBV12-4	TRBJ1-5	ASSAGQGVYDQPQH
TRBV12-3/TRBV12-4	TRBJ2-7	ASSTGTGHYEQY
TRBV5-1	TRBJ1-3	ASSTQPQGSGNTIY
TRBV5-8	TRBJ1-1	ASSLGQGVNTEAF
TRBV2	TRBJ1-5	ASSETFQQPQH
TRBV2	TRBJ2-2	ASSLTPGLAGVNGELF
TRBV5-1	TRBJ2-4	ASSLDTGLSLAKNIQS
TRBV9	TRBJ2-3	ASTGGPGTDKQY
TRBV30	TRBJ1-2	ACPILNRDGGYT
TRBV6-2/TRBV6-3	TRBJ2-7	ASSPLTSGDIYEQY
TRBV20-1	TRBJ2-7	SAKTGGAYEQY
TRBV14	TRBJ1-3	ASSQVTGVPSGNTIY
TRBV14	TRBJ1-1	ASSSQGAGTEAF
TRBV5-1	TRBJ1-4	ASSLAGRGEKLF
TRBV20-1	TRBJ1-3	SASEGFTNTIY
TRBV12-3/TRBV12-4	TRBJ2-7	ASSPSGQSYEQY
TRBV5-6	TRBJ2-7	ASSLGAGLSEQY
TRBV4-1	TRBJ1-2	ASSQVGLGYT
TRBV20-1	TRBJ1-4	SAGTAEGEKLF
TRBV28	TRBJ1-1	ATEGRGTGRTEAF
TRBV6-1	TRBJ1-3	ASSPTGVIGNTIY
TRBV27	TRBJ2-7	ASRRQGLSYEQY
TRBV7-8	TRBJ2-1	ASSLEGGNEQF
TRBV2	TRBJ2-3	ARRKGVGGAVDTQY
TRBV20-1	TRBJ1-1	SASSGHGLEAF
TRBV20-1	TRBJ2-3	SAHPGTSETDTQY
TRBV2	TRBJ2-3	ASSESDTQY
TRBV5-1	TRBJ2-1	ASSWGASGLYNEQS
TRBV7-2	TRBJ2-1	ASSTDVGSEQF
TRBV5-1	TRBJ2-6	ASSVRSGANVLT
TRBV27	TRBJ1-6	ASSRTENSPLH
TRBV7-9	TRBJ1-1	ASSPSHQNTEAF
TRBV27	TRBJ2-1	ASRPIGGRGEQF
TRBV5-1	TRBJ1-1	ATVTLGLGTVAF
TRBV20-1	TRBJ1-6	SARGRGGSSYNSPLH
TRBV6-5	TRBJ1-4	ASSYSFLPGQGKEKLF
TRBV6-1	TRBJ1-3	ASSATQGLDSASGNTIY
TRBV19	TRBJ2-2	ASDRYRDRGDRELF
TRBV20-1	TRBJ1-3	SARDQGSGNTMY
TRBV5-1	TRBJ1-2	ASRTDANYGYT
TRBV5-4	TRBJ1-2	ASSETGTGYGYT
TRBV10-3	TRBJ1-2	AISEPGQYDYGYT
TRBV27	TRBJ2-3	ASQRENGNTQY
TRBV30	TRBJ2-3	AWSSGVTDTQY
TRBV7-9	TRBJ2-7	ASSTWTGDYEQY